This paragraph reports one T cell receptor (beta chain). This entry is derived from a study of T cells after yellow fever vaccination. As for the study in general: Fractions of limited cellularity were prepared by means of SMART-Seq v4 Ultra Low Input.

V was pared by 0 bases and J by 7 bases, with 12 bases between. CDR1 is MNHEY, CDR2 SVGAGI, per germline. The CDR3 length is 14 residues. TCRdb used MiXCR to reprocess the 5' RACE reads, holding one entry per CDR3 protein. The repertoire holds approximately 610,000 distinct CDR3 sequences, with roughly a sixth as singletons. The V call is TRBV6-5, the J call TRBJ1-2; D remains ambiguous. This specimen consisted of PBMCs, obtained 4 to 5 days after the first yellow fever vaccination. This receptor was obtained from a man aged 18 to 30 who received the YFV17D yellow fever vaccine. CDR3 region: CASSYSSESGGYTF. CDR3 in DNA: TGTGCCAGCAGTTACTCTTCAGAGTCTGGTGGCTACACCTTC.